This T cell receptor (beta chain) was captured by sequencing in a study of CXCR3-negative and CXCR3-positive naive CD8 T cells. The TRB libraries of cDNA were built by UMI-labeled 5' RACE. Using the 5' RACE reads, TCRdb records one entry per CDR3 protein without DNA. The data show fewer than 10,000 distinct CDR3 sequences, and the top ten clones hold approximately 2.1%. Judged by frequency, this clonotype is medium-sized. Germline CDR1 and CDR2: LGHNA and YSLEER. The CDR3 loop spans 17 amino acids. This TCR was recovered from a human donor in good health. Some clones in this sample may be carry-over from other donors' samples. The sample consisted of naive CXCR3- CD8+ T cells from blood. The subset denotes: CD45RO-CCR7+CD27+CD95- naive CD8+ T cells lacking CXCR3 (TNR3-). The J gene is TRBJ2-1, the V gene TRBV4-3. This chain's CDR3 is CASSQDTAGGSYNEQFF.